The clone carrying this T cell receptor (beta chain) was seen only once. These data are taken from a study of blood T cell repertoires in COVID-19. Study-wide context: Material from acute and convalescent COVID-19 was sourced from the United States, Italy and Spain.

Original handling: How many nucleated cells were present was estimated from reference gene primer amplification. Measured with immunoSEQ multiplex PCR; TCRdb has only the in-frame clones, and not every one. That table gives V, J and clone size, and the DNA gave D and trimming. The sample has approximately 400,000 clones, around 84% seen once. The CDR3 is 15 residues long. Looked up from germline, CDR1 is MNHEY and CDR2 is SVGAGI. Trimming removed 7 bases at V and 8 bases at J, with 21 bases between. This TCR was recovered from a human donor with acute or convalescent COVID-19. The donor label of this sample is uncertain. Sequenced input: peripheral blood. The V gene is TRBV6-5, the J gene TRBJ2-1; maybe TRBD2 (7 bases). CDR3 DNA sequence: TGTGCCAGCACCCTGGGGGGGGCGCGATCGGATGAGCAGTTCTTC. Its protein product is CASTLGGARSDEQFF.